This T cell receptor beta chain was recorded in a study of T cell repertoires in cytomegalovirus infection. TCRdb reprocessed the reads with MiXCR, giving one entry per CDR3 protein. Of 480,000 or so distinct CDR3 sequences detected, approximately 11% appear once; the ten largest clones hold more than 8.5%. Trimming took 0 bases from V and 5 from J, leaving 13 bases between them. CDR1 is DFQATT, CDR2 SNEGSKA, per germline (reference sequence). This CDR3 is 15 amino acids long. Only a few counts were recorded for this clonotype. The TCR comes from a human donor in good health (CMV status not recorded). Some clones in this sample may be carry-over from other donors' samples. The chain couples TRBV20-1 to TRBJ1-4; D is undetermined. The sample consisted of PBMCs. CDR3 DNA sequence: TGCAGTGCTAGAGATCGGCCATCACTAAATGAAAAACTGTTTTTT. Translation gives CSARDRPSLNEKLFF.